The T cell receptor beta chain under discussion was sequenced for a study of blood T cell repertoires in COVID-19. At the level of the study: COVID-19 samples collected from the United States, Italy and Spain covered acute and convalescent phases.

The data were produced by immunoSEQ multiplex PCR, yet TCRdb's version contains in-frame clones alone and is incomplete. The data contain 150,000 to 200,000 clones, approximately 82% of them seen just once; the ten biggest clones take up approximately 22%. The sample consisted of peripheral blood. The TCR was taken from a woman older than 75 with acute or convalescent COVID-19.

The CDR3 loop reads CASSFVTGELFF. CDR3 DNA: TGTGCCAGCAGCTTTGTAACCGGGGAGCTGTTTTTT. The chain has TRBV5-4 and TRBJ2-2; the D is unclear. This CDR3 has 12 residues. Germline V gene lookup returns CDR1 SGHNT and CDR2 YYREEE (reference sequence). The germline V and J ends were trimmed by 2 bases and 5 bases, with 4 bases remaining between them.